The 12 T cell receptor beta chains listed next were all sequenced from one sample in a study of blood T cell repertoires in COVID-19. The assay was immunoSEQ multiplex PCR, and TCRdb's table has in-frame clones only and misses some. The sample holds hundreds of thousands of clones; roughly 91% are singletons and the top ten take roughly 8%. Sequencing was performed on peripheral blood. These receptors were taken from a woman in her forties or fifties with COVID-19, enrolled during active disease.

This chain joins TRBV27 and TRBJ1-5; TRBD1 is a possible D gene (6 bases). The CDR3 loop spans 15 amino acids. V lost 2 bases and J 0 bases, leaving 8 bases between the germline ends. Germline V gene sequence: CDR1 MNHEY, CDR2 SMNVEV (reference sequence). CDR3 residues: CASSLRGNSNQPQHF. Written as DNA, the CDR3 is TGTGCCAGCAGTTTAAGGGGGAATAGCAATCAGCCCCAGCATTTT.

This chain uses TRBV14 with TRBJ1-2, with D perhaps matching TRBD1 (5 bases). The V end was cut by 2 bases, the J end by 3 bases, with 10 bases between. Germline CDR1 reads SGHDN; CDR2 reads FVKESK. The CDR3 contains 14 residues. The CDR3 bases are TGTGCCAGCAGCCAACAGGGAGGGTACTATGGCTACACCTTC. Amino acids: CASSQQGGYYGYTF.

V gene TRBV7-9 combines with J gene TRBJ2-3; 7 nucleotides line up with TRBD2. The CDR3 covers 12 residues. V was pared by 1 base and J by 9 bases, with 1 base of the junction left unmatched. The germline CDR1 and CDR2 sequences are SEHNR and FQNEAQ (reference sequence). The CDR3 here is CASSLGEGTQYF. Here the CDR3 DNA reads TGTGCCAGCAGCTTAGGGGAGGGGACGCAGTATTTT.

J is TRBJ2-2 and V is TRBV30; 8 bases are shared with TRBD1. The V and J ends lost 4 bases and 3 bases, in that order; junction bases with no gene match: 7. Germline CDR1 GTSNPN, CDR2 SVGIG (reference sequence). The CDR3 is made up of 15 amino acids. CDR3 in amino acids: CAWIDRGPHTGELFF. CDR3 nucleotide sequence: TGTGCCTGGATTGACAGGGGACCGCACACCGGGGAGCTGTTTTTT.

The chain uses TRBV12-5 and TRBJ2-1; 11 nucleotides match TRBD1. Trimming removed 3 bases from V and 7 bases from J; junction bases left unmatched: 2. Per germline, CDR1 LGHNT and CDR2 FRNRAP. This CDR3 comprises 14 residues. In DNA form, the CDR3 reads TGTGCTAGTGGTTTCGGGACAGGGGGTAATGAGCAGTTCTTC. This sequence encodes CASGFGTGGNEQFF.

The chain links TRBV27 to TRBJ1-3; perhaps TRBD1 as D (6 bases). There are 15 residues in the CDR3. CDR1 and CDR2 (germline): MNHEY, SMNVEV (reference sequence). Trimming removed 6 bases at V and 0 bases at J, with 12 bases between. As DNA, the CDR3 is TGTGCCAGCAGCGCCAGGGGCGGCTCTGGAAACACCATATATTTT. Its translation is CASSARGGSGNTIYF.

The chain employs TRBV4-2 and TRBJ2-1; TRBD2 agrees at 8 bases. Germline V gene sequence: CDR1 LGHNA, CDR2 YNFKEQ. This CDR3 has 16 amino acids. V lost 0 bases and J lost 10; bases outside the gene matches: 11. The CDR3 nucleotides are TGTGCCAGCAGCCAAGATCGGCGGGAGCGGGGGAACGAGCAGTTCTTC. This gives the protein CASSQDRRERGNEQFF.

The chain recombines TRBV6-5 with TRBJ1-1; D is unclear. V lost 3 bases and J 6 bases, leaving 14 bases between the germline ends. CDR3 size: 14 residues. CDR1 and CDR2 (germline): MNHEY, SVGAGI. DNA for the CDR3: TGTGCCAGCAGTTATATCGGAGGAAGCTCTGAAGCTTTCTTT. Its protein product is CASSYIGGSSEAFF.

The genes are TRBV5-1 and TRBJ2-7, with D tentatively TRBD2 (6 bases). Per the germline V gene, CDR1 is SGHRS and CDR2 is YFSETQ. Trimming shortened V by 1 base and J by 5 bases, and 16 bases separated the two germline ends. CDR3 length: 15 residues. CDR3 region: CASSLMGLASHEQYF. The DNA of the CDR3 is TGCGCCAGCAGCTTGATGGGACTTGCCTCTCACGAGCAGTACTTC. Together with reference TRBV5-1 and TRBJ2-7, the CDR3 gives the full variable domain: KAGVTQTPRYLIKTRGQQVTLSCSPISGHRSVSWYQQTPGQGLQFLFEYFSETQRNKGNFPGRFSGRQFSNSRSEMNVSTLELGDSALYLCASSLMGLASHEQYFGPGTRLTVT.

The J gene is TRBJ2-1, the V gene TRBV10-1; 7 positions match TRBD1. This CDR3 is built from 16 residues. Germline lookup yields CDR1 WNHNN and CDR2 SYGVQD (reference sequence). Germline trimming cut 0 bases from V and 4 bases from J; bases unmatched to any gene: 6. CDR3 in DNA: TGCGCCAGCAGTGAGTCGGTACAGGGGAAATACAATGAGCAGTTCTTC. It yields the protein CASSESVQGKYNEQFF.

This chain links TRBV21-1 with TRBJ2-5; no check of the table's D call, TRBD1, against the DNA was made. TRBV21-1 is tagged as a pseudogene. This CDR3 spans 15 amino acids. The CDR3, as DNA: TGTGCCAGCAGCAAATCGAGGGGGACCCGGGGGACCCAGTACTTC. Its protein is CASSKSRGTRGTQYF.

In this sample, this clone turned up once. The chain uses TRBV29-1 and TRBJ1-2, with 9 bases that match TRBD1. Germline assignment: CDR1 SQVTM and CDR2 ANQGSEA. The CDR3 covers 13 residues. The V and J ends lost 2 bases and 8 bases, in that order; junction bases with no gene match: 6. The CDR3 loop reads CSVEKGDRVGYTF. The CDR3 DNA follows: TGCAGCGTTGAAAAGGGGGACAGGGTCGGCTACACCTTC.